Here is one T cell receptor (beta chain) with its context. Its antigen is undetermined. The CDR3 loop spans 13 amino acids. The germline V gene encodes CDR1 SGHVS and CDR2 FNYEAQ. V was pared by 1 base and J by 7 bases, with 10 bases between. The entry originates in a study of Tregs in tolerant kidney transplant recipients. Overall study findings and caveats: Nucleotide sequences could not be compared across some patients' samples due to primer changes.

Libraries were prepared by immunoSEQ multiplex PCR; TCRdb keeps only in-frame clonotypes and omits some of them. The sample lists 50,000 or so clones; around 90% were seen once. Mixed chimerism was transient after nonmyeloablative marrow transplants from related graft donors. This chain connects TRBV7-6 to TRBJ1-2; D is unresolved. The clonotype comes from a human patient who received a combined kidney and bone marrow transplant. Some of the T cells may derive from the graft donor. Sample: CD8+ T cells from blood (PBMCs), taken 12 months after the transplant. This chain's CDR3 is CASSLDSAAGYTF. The CDR3 bases are TGTGCCAGCAGCTTAGATTCTGCGGCTGGCTACACCTTC.